These 18 T cell receptor beta chains share one sample of origin, sequenced in a study of CXCR3-negative and CXCR3-positive naive CD8 T cells. Study results and caveats: Hydrophobicity was higher for TRB CDR3s found in CXCR3-positive naive cells than in CXCR3-negative naive cells.

The libraries of TRB cDNA were prepared using 5' RACE with UMI labels. TCRdb reprocessed the 5' RACE reads and stores each CDR3 protein as one record, lacking DNA. This listing includes some 150,000 distinct CDR3 sequences. Their cognate antigens are unknown. Sequencing input: naive CXCR3+ CD8+ T cells from blood. Described subset: CD45RO-CCR7+CD27+CD95- naive CD8+ T cells expressing CXCR3 (TNR3+). The receptors here all came from a human donor in good health. Some clones in this sample may be carry-over from other donors' samples.

The chain is built from TRBV14 and TRBJ1-1; TCRdb returns TRBD1, unconfirmable since there is no DNA. The germline V gene encodes CDR1 SGHDN and CDR2 FVKESK. The CDR3 totals 16 residues. The CDR3 region is CASKLLQTGYNTEAFF.

V and J are TRBV7-9 and TRBJ2-7; the TCRdb call, TRBD1, lacks DNA for checking. The CDR3 runs 12 residues. Germline V gene lookup returns CDR1 SEHNR and CDR2 FQNEAQ (reference sequence). CDR3 sequence: CASSFRTGPEYF.

The J gene is TRBJ2-7, the V gene TRBV29-1; with no DNA, the TCRdb D assignment of TRBD1 cannot be verified. The CDR3 contains 12 residues. CDR1 is SQVTM and CDR2 is ANQGSEA in the germline V gene. The CDR3 loop is CSAWGVEGEQYF.

The V and J genes are TRBV2 and TRBJ2-7; absent DNA, TCRdb's TRBD2 call cannot be checked. This CDR3 has 14 amino acids. The V gene's germline CDR1 is SNHLY and CDR2 FYNNEI. CDR3 amino acids: CASSASGGAYEQYF.

The V and J genes are TRBV3-1 and TRBJ2-7; the D call of TRBD1 rests on TCRdb alone, since no DNA is present to check it. CDR1 and CDR2 from the germline V gene are LGHDT and YNNKEL (reference sequence). The CDR3 runs 13 residues. CDR3 in amino acids: CASSQDEGHEQYF.

This chain joins TRBV9 and TRBJ1-2; TCRdb proposes TRBD1, but this gene call is untestable without DNA. The CDR3 covers 16 residues. Germline V gene data show CDR1 as SGDLS and CDR2 as YYNGEE. CDR3 region: CASSEGQGAFGDGYTF.

The chain links TRBV5-1 to TRBJ2-5. Per the germline V gene, CDR1 is SGHRS and CDR2 is YFSETQ. The CDR3 totals 14 residues. This CDR3 is CASSSIDDQETQYF.

The chain combines TRBV30 with TRBJ1-5; TCRdb indicates TRBD1, and absent DNA this call remains unverified. CDR3 length equals 14 residues. Germline lookup yields CDR1 GTSNPN and CDR2 SVGIG (reference sequence). The CDR3 here is CAWRWGKLNQPQHF.

V usage is TRBV7-9 and J usage is TRBJ2-3; TCRdb indicates TRBD2, and absent DNA this call remains unverified. CDR3 length equals 14 residues. Germline values: CDR1 SEHNR, CDR2 FQNEAQ (reference sequence). CDR3 amino acids: CASPPPGSPDTQYF.

This chain uses TRBV7-9 with TRBJ2-5. Germline-derived CDR1 and CDR2 are SEHNR and FQNEAQ (reference sequence). The CDR3 is 16 residues long. The CDR3 sequence is CASSQNFGRSLETQYF.

The chain joins TRBV23-1 to TRBJ2-1; TCRdb returns TRBD1, unconfirmable since there is no DNA. TRBV23-1 is noted as an ORF with a role that remains uncertain. CDR3 size: 17 residues. This CDR3 reads CANHGGRVQGVCNEQFF.

The chain employs TRBV24-1 and TRBJ2-2; lacking DNA, the TRBD2 call made by TCRdb goes unchecked. Germline CDR1 reads KGHDR; CDR2 reads SFDVKD. This CDR3 contains 17 residues. This CDR3 reads CATSTTSGRVDTGELFF.

CDR3 residues: CASRQGEGSYEQYF. The chain couples TRBV11-3 to TRBJ2-7; absent DNA, TCRdb's TRBD1 call cannot be checked. The CDR3 extends over 14 amino acids. Germline CDR1 reads SGHNT; CDR2 reads YENEEA.

The chain combines TRBV7-2 with TRBJ2-7; absent DNA, TCRdb's TRBD2 call cannot be checked. This CDR3 spans 13 amino acids. The germline V gene encodes CDR1 SGHTA and CDR2 FQGNSA. The CDR3 loop is CASSLTSGHEQYF.

The chain couples TRBV29-1 to TRBJ2-7; TCRdb outputs TRBD1, but without DNA this stays unchecked. The germline V gene has CDR1 SQVTM and CDR2 ANQGSEA. This CDR3 has 12 residues. CDR3 sequence reads: CSVGQGIYEQYF.

V gene TRBV29-1 combines with J gene TRBJ2-7; as DNA is missing, the TRBD1 call by TCRdb cannot be tested. Germline CDR1 is SQVTM and CDR2 is ANQGSEA. This CDR3 contains 14 residues. CDR3 loop: CSADVPGTEYEQYF.

The chain combines TRBV29-1 with TRBJ1-1. The V gene's germline CDR1 is SQVTM and CDR2 ANQGSEA. This CDR3 has 13 residues. The chain's CDR3 is CSVEILGGTEAFF.

This chain links TRBV12-3 or TRBV12-4 with TRBJ2-5; TCRdb lists TRBD1, though no DNA is available to test this call. The CDR3 contains 12 residues. The CDR3 loop is CAGAQSQETQYF.